These 8 T cell receptor beta chains share one sample of origin, sequenced in a study. Via MiXCR, TCRdb re-called the RT-PCR reads, giving one row per CDR3 protein. The repertoire holds approximately 720,000 distinct CDR3 sequences, with approximately 15% as singletons. Sequenced sample: memory CD4+ T cells from blood. The receptors come from a female donor in good health, serving as a healthy control.

This clonotype was seen repeatedly, ten times or more. This rearrangement joins TRBV6-4 to TRBJ2-3; 9 positions match TRBD2. The germline V gene encodes CDR1 MRHNA and CDR2 SNTAGT. CDR3 length: 16 residues. The trim removed 0 bases at V and 5 bases at J, leaving 6 bases unmatched. CDR3 protein: CASSDSAGGRGDTQYF. In DNA, the CDR3 is TGTGCCAGCAGTGACTCGGCGGGGGGGCGAGGAGATACGCAGTATTTT.

A few counts support this clonotype. The chain has TRBV7-3 and TRBJ2-3, with TRBD2 identical over 10 bases. Germline CDR1 reads SGHTA; CDR2 reads FQGTGA. V trimming: 1 base; J trimming: 1 base; junction bases outside the gene matches: 5. The CDR3 is 17 residues long. This CDR3 reads CASSLNPSGGGTDTQYF. The CDR3 coding sequence is TGTGCCAGCAGCTTAAATCCTAGCGGGGGAGGCACAGATACGCAGTATTTT.

CDR3 sequence (DNA): TGCGCCAGCAGCTTCACCGACAGGGTCACTGAAGCTTTCTTT. It specifies CASSFTDRVTEAFF. The chain has TRBV5-1 and TRBJ1-1; 7 nucleotides match TRBD1. The CDR3 extends over 14 amino acids. In germline, CDR1 is SGHRS, CDR2 YFSETQ. J was trimmed by 4 bases and V by 2 bases; bases with no gene match: 5.

This clonotype was seen a few times. V and J are TRBV11-2 and TRBJ1-2, with 9 bases matching TRBD1. The CDR3 runs 15 residues. V gave up 0 bases and J gave up 8 bases; unmatched junction bases: 7. Germline assignment: CDR1 SGHAT and CDR2 FQNNGV. The CDR3 sequence is CASSLDSGQGGGYTF. The CDR3 nucleotides read TGTGCCAGCAGCTTAGATTCGGGACAGGGCGGCGGCTACACCTTC.

This sequence joins TRBV10-2 and TRBJ2-7; 12 bases fit TRBD1. The CDR3 covers 14 residues. Germline V gene sequence: CDR1 WSHSY, CDR2 SAAADI. The V and J ends lost 6 bases and 2 bases, in that order; junction bases with no gene match: 2. As DNA, the CDR3 is TGCGCCAGCAGGAGGGACAGGGGGCCCTACGAGCAGTACTTC. Translated, it gives CASRRDRGPYEQYF.

This clonotype has ten or more counts. CDR3 residues: CASSPTDYPTSLYQYF. The CDR3 DNA reads as TGTGCCAGCAGTCCTACCGACTATCCGACTAGCCTATATCAGTACTTC. The chain uses TRBV28 and TRBJ2-4; 7 nucleotides agree with TRBD2. From germline, CDR1 is MDHEN and CDR2 SYDVKM. CDR3 length equals 16 residues. V shed 5 bases, J shed 12 bases, and the junction held 19 bases outside the gene matches. The full variable domain, completed using reference TRBV28 and TRBJ2-4, is DVKVTQSSRYLVKRTGEKVFLECVQDMDHENMFWYRQDPGLGLRLIYFSYDVKMKEKGDIPEGYSVSREKKERFSLILESASTNQTSMYLCASSPTDYPTSLYQYFGAGTRLSVL.

In its sample, this clonotype was seen a few times. The V and J genes are TRBV12-3 or TRBV12-4 and TRBJ1-1; tentative D call: TRBD1 (6 bases). V lost 6 bases and J lost 4, with 24 bases in between. The CDR3 is made up of 17 amino acids. CDR3 in amino acids: CASSRTGSVGGSTEAFF. CDR3 nucleotides: TGTGCCAGCAGCCGAACAGGGTCAGTGGGCGGTAGCACTGAAGCTTTCTTT.

The V call is TRBV6-1, the J call TRBJ2-1, with TRBD2 matching over 7 bases. This CDR3 contains 15 residues. J gave up 7 bases and V 6 bases, and 12 bases lay outside the gene matches. Germline values: CDR1 MNHNS, CDR2 SASEGT. CDR3 bases: TGTGCCAGCAGCCCCCTTTCGGGAGGAGGGAATGAGCAGTTCTTC. This gives the protein CASSPLSGGGNEQFF.